This T cell receptor beta chain is drawn from a study of blood T cell repertoires in COVID-19. The CDR3 is 13 amino acids. Per germline, CDR1 MRHNA and CDR2 SNTAGT. V was clipped by 8 bases and J by 7 bases, with 15 bases between them. Per the original methods: Amplified reference gene primers provided the basis for estimating nucleated cell counts. Repertoires were generated with immunoSEQ multiplex PCR, while TCRdb's copy carries only in-frame clones and drops some. V and J calls and clone size are given by that table; D and trimming were obtained from the DNA. The repertoire holds 60,000 to 65,000 clones, approximately 92% seen once, with around a tenth in the top ten.

The clonotype was recovered from a woman of 80 years or more with active COVID-19. Sequenced: peripheral blood. V gene TRBV6-4 combines with J gene TRBJ2-1, with D possibly being TRBD2 (5 bases). CDR3 sequence (DNA): TGTGCCAGCCGACCGGAGACGGGGAATGAGCAGTTCTTC. Amino acids: CASRPETGNEQFF.